Below are 30 T cell receptor beta chains sequenced from a single sample in a study of cytomegalovirus exposure and HLA in healthy donors. With 60 Vbeta and 13 Jbeta primers, the PCR was carried out. TCRdb's copy holds only in-frame clones and misses some; the assay was immunoSEQ multiplex PCR. The sample consists of roughly 120,000 clones, 60% to 70% of them appearing once. The sequencing sample was made of PBMCs. These receptors came from a woman between 40 and 55 years old in good health and CMV-seropositive.

This chain uses TRBV7-2 with TRBJ2-3; maybe TRBD2 (6 bases). This CDR3 has 15 amino acids. V was cut by 5 bases and J by 4 bases, with 16 bases left in between. Germline V gene data show CDR1 as SGHTA and CDR2 as FQGNSA. CDR3 nucleotides: TGTGCCAGCAGCCCGAAGGAGGGCCGGGCAGATACGCAGTATTTT. Translation: CASSPKEGRADTQYF.

In nucleotides, the CDR3 is TGTGCCAGCAGCGTCGACAGTCGGGCCAACGTCCTGACTTTC. Protein product: CASSVDSRANVLTF. The V call is TRBV9, the J call TRBJ2-6; D might be TRBD1 (5 bases). V shed 2 bases and J shed 5 bases, with 8 bases lying between them. The CDR3 has 14 amino acids. Germline V gene data show CDR1 as SGDLS and CDR2 as YYNGEE. Full variable domain (rest looked up from reference TRBV9 and TRBJ2-6): DSGVTQTPKHLITATGQRVTLRCSPRSGDLSVYWYQQSLDQGLQFLIQYYNGEERAKGNILERFSAQQFPDLHSELNLSSLELGDSALYFCASSVDSRANVLTFGAGSRLTVL.

The V gene is TRBV11-2, the J gene TRBJ2-7; TRBD1 might be the D (6 bases). The V gene's germline CDR1 is SGHAT and CDR2 FQNNGV. The CDR3 is 14 residues long. V dropped 4 bases and J dropped 1 base, with 11 bases sitting between them. As DNA, the CDR3 is TGTGCCAGCAGCTATGACACAGGGTCCTACGAGCAGTACTTC. The encoded protein is CASSYDTGSYEQYF.

The chain joins TRBV9 to TRBJ2-1; 9 nucleotides agree with TRBD2. Germline V gene sequence: CDR1 SGDLS, CDR2 YYNGEE. The CDR3 sequence is 16 residues long. Unmatched junction bases numbered 10, after V lost 4 bases and J lost 5 bases. CDR3 DNA sequence: TGTGCCAGCAGCCTCCCTTCTAGCGGGAAGGACAATGAGCAGTTCTTC. Residues: CASSLPSSGKDNEQFF. The entire variable domain, with the rest obtained from reference TRBV9 and TRBJ2-1, is as follows: DSGVTQTPKHLITATGQRVTLRCSPRSGDLSVYWYQQSLDQGLQFLIQYYNGEERAKGNILERFSAQQFPDLHSELNLSSLELGDSALYFCASSLPSSGKDNEQFFGPGTRLTVL.

The rearrangement uses TRBV5-4 and TRBJ2-7, with D maybe TRBD2 (6 bases). Trimming pared 0 bases from V and 0 bases from J, leaving 13 bases between. Germline-derived CDR1 and CDR2 are SGHNT and YYREEE (reference sequence). There are 16 residues in the CDR3. The CDR3 coding sequence is TGTGCCAGCAGCTTGGACAGCGGAGGGAGCTCCTACGAGCAGTACTTC. Protein sequence: CASSLDSGGSSYEQYF. The entire variable domain, with the rest obtained from reference TRBV5-4 and TRBJ2-7, is as follows: ETGVTQSPTHLIKTRGQQVTLRCSSQSGHNTVSWYQQALGQGPQFIFQYYREEENGRGNFPPRFSGLQFPNYSSELNVNALELDDSALYLCASSLDSGGSSYEQYFGPGTRLTVT.

V gene TRBV5-1 combines with J gene TRBJ2-7; 8 nucleotides agree with TRBD2. CDR3 size: 14 residues. The germline V gene encodes CDR1 SGHRS and CDR2 YFSETQ. V shed 0 bases, J shed 4 bases, and the junction held 3 bases outside the gene matches. CDR3 nucleotides: TGCGCCAGCAGCTTGGTGAGCGGGAGTTACGAGCAGTACTTC. Translated, it gives CASSLVSGSYEQYF.

The V call is TRBV27, the J call TRBJ2-7, with D perhaps matching TRBD1 (5 bases). Germline V lookup: CDR1 MNHEY, CDR2 SMNVEV (reference sequence). There are 14 residues in the CDR3. Trimming pared 2 bases from V and 2 bases from J, leaving 10 bases between. CDR3: CASSLQGTTYEQYF. CDR3 in DNA: TGTGCCAGCAGTTTACAGGGTACGACCTACGAGCAGTACTTC.

The rearrangement links TRBV5-1 to TRBJ2-3; a possible D gene is TRBD1 (5 bases). Germline CDR1 is SGHRS and CDR2 is YFSETQ. This CDR3 contains 14 residues. With 4 bases removed from V and 3 bases from J, the gap between germline ends came to 12 bases. The CDR3 DNA is TGCGCCAGCAGCCAGACAGACCCGACAGATACGCAGTATTTT. Protein sequence: CASSQTDPTDTQYF.

V gene TRBV5-1 combines with J gene TRBJ2-2, with D maybe TRBD1 (6 bases). The V and J ends lost 3 bases and 6 bases respectively, with 15 bases between them. Germline V CDR1 and CDR2: SGHRS, YFSETQ. The CDR3 is 15 residues long. CDR3 sequence: CASSSFLQGPGELFF. In nucleotides, the CDR3 is TGCGCCAGCAGCTCCTTTTTACAGGGACCCGGGGAGCTGTTTTTT.

For this clone: One junction end disagrees with the germline gene, perhaps due to a read error. Other DNA sequences of this sample code for an identical CDR3. The V and J genes are TRBV19 and TRBJ2-2; D is perhaps TRBD1 (5 bases). Germline CDR1 is LNHDA and CDR2 is SQIVND (reference sequence). The CDR3 runs to 13 residues. The CDR3, as DNA: TGTGCCAGTAGTATACAGGACACCGGAGAGCTGTTTTTT. It is translated as CASSIQDTGELFF. The full variable domain, completed using reference TRBV19 and TRBJ2-2, is DGGITQSPKYLFRKEGQNVTLSCEQNLNHDAMYWYRQDPGQGLRLIYYSQIVNDFQKGDIAEGYSVSREKKESFPLTVTSAQKNPTAFYLCASSIQDTGELFFGEGSRLTVL.

V is TRBV30 and J is TRBJ2-7, with D perhaps matching TRBD1 (5 bases). CDR3 length: 15 residues. The germline V gene has CDR1 GTSNPN and CDR2 SVGIG (reference sequence). Trimming stripped 0 bases from V and 2 bases from J, with 14 bases between. In DNA, the CDR3 is TGTGCCTGGAGTGTAGGCCAGGGAATTACCTACGAGCAGTACTTC. This translates into CAWSVGQGITYEQYF.

J is TRBJ1-5 and V is TRBV5-1, with 8 bases fitting TRBD1. The CDR3 is 15 residues long. The V and J ends lost 0 bases and 6 bases, in that order; junction bases with no gene match: 5. Germline-derived CDR1 and CDR2 are SGHRS and YFSETQ. The DNA of the CDR3 is TGCGCCAGCAGCTTGGTGCCAGGGGGCGGTCAGCCCCAGCATTTT. This sequence encodes CASSLVPGGGQPQHF.

J is TRBJ2-7 and V is TRBV7-2, with D possibly matching TRBD1 (6 bases). CDR1 is SGHTA, CDR2 FQGNSA, per germline. CDR3 size: 12 residues. Deletions cut 5 bases from V and 4 bases from J, with 9 bases between. CDR3 region: CASSQGYYEQYF. The CDR3 DNA sequence: TGTGCCAGCAGCCAGGGGTATTACGAGCAGTACTTC.

The chain is built from TRBV27 and TRBJ2-7; no firm D call. Germline V CDR1 and CDR2: MNHEY, SMNVEV (reference sequence). The CDR3 covers 13 residues. Trimming removed 5 bases at V and 2 bases at J, with 10 bases between. CDR3 region: CASSPTYTYEQYF. Here the CDR3 DNA reads TGTGCCAGCAGTCCCACTTATACCTACGAGCAGTACTTC.

In its sample, this clone was seen once. The chain carries TRBV5-1 and TRBJ2-5; the match to TRBD2 covers 7 bases. Germline V gives CDR1 SGHRS, CDR2 YFSETQ. The CDR3 has 12 residues. The ends lost 0 bases at V and 9 bases at J; junction bases unmatched: 2. The CDR3 DNA is TGCGCCAGCAGCTTGGTACGGGAGGCCCAGTACTTC. It codes for CASSLVREAQYF. The entire variable domain, with the rest obtained from reference TRBV5-1 and TRBJ2-5, is as follows: KAGVTQTPRYLIKTRGQQVTLSCSPISGHRSVSWYQQTPGQGLQFLFEYFSETQRNKGNFPGRFSGRQFSNSRSEMNVSTLELGDSALYLCASSLVREAQYFGPGTRLLVL.

This clone was observed a few times. The chain joins TRBV18 to TRBJ2-2, with 15 bases matching TRBD2. V lost 0 bases to trimming and J lost 7 bases; unmatched junction nucleotides: 3. This CDR3 is 17 amino acids long. The germline V gene has CDR1 KGHSH and CDR2 LQKENI. Written as DNA, the CDR3 is TGTGCCAGCTCACCACCGGGACTAGCGGGAGGCGGCGGGGAGCTGTTTTTT. It encodes CASSPPGLAGGGGELFF.

To note about this clone: One junction end does not reproduce the germline sequence, and a read error may be involved. The chain is built from TRBV7-9 and TRBJ2-3; the match to TRBD2 covers 10 bases. The length of the CDR3 is 17 residues. Per germline, CDR1 SEHNR and CDR2 FQNEAQ (reference sequence). CDR3 protein: CSSSLGVAGGSTDTQYF. The CDR3 nucleotides are TGTTCCAGCAGCCTAGGGGTAGCGGGAGGTTCGACAGATACGCAGTATTTT.

The chain joins TRBV28 to TRBJ1-5; weak D call: TRBD1 (6 bases). Germline-derived CDR1 and CDR2 are MDHEN and SYDVKM. The CDR3 covers 14 residues. V lost 3 bases and J 9 bases, leaving 15 bases between the germline ends. The CDR3 nucleotides are TGTGCCAGCAGTTTCGGGACACCCTCGGGGCCCCAGCATTTT. This codes for CASSFGTPSGPQHF. Full variable domain (remainder filled in from reference TRBV28 and TRBJ1-5): DVKVTQSSRYLVKRTGEKVFLECVQDMDHENMFWYRQDPGLGLRLIYFSYDVKMKEKGDIPEGYSVSREKKERFSLILESASTNQTSMYLCASSFGTPSGPQHFGDGTRLSIL.

The rearrangement uses TRBV7-2 and TRBJ1-5; 7 bases line up with TRBD1. Germline loops: CDR1 SGHTA, CDR2 FQGNSA. Trimming at V came to 3 bases and at J to 5 bases, leaving 7 bases not matched to a gene. The CDR3 runs 15 residues. This CDR3 is CASSFSGGIDQPQHF. The CDR3 region has the DNA TGTGCCAGCAGCTTCTCAGGGGGTATCGATCAGCCCCAGCATTTT.

The chain recombines TRBV7-2 with TRBJ2-7; 14 bases are a match to TRBD2. Trimming at V came to 6 bases and at J to 7 bases, leaving 8 bases not matched to a gene. The CDR3 extends over 15 amino acids. Germline values: CDR1 SGHTA, CDR2 FQGNSA. DNA of the CDR3: TGTGCCAGCAGTTCGGGACTAGCGGGAGCGGGGGAGCAGTACTTC. Its translation: CASSSGLAGAGEQYF.

The V and J genes are TRBV7-9 and TRBJ2-4, with TRBD1 matching over 8 bases. Germline CDR1 reads SEHNR; CDR2 reads FQNEAQ (reference sequence). With V trimmed by 5 bases and J by 9 bases, 6 bases remained unmatched. The CDR3 consists of 13 residues. The CDR3 loop reads CASSRTGTGIQYF. In DNA form, the CDR3 reads TGTGCCAGCAGCCGGACAGGGACGGGCATTCAGTACTTC.

Only a few counts were recorded for this clone. This sequence joins TRBV5-4 and TRBJ2-5; a weak D match, TRBD2 (5 bases). V shed 7 bases and J shed 5 bases, with 15 bases lying between them. Germline V gene data show CDR1 as SGHNT and CDR2 as YYREEE (reference sequence). CDR3 length: 13 amino acids. The CDR3 loop is CASRYREGETQYF. CDR3 nucleotides: TGTGCCAGCCGGTACCGAGAGGGTGAGACCCAGTACTTC.

V is TRBV5-1 and J is TRBJ1-4; D unresolved. Trimming removed 0 bases from V and 5 bases from J, with 11 bases in between. Germline values: CDR1 SGHRS, CDR2 YFSETQ. This CDR3 spans 15 amino acids. The DNA for the CDR3 is TGCGCCAGCAGCTTGGGGCGGTTTCCGAATGAAAAACTGTTTTTT. It encodes CASSLGRFPNEKLFF. The full variable domain, with the rest looked up from reference TRBV5-1 and TRBJ1-4, is KAGVTQTPRYLIKTRGQQVTLSCSPISGHRSVSWYQQTPGQGLQFLFEYFSETQRNKGNFPGRFSGRQFSNSRSEMNVSTLELGDSALYLCASSLGRFPNEKLFFGSGTQLSVL.

This sequence joins TRBV4-3 and TRBJ1-2, with a tentative D call TRBD1 (5 bases). Trimming took 0 bases from V and 4 from J, leaving 21 bases between them. From germline, CDR1 is LGHNA and CDR2 YSLEER. CDR3 length equals 18 residues. For the CDR3, the DNA is TGCGCCAGCAGCCAAGAAGCGGGGGAGCTGGTTGAGACCTATGGCTACACCTTC. Protein: CASSQEAGELVETYGYTF.

This clone came up once. The rearrangement links TRBV10-3 to TRBJ2-4; TRBD1 might be the D (6 bases). This CDR3 contains 14 residues. Trimming pared 6 bases from V and 3 bases from J, leaving 12 bases between. From germline, CDR1 is ENHRY and CDR2 SYGVKD. The CDR3 region is CAIRDSLGKNIQYF. The CDR3 DNA is TGTGCCATCAGGGACAGTTTAGGCAAAAACATTCAGTACTTC.

The chain has TRBV13 and TRBJ2-1, with 14 positions matching TRBD2. The CDR3 sequence is 16 residues long. V lost 5 bases to trimming and J lost 5 bases; unmatched junction nucleotides: 5. Germline CDR1 and CDR2: PRHDT and FYEKMQ (reference sequence). DNA for the CDR3: TGTGCCAGCAGCCCCCCGGGACTAGCGGGAGACAATGAGCAGTTCTTC. Amino acids: CASSPPGLAGDNEQFF.

The chain combines TRBV10-3 with TRBJ1-2; D ambiguous. The CDR3 loop spans 14 amino acids. The germline gives CDR1 ENHRY, CDR2 SYGVKD. Trimming shortened V by 5 bases and J by 2 bases, and 12 bases separated the two germline ends. The CDR3 DNA is TGTGCCATCAGTCCTCGGGAAATAAACTATGGCTACACCTTC. Its translation: CAISPREINYGYTF.

This clone is termed medium-sized. The chain is built from TRBV27 and TRBJ1-1; D may be TRBD1 (6 bases). The CDR3 is made up of 13 amino acids. Trimming stripped 8 bases from V and 0 bases from J, with 10 bases between. The germline CDR1 and CDR2 sequences are MNHEY and SMNVEV (reference sequence). CDR3 loop: CASGQIMNTEAFF. The DNA for the CDR3 is TGTGCCAGCGGACAGATCATGAACACTGAAGCTTTCTTT.

This clone was seen only once. This rearrangement joins TRBV19 to TRBJ2-5; no definite D call. This CDR3 region has 15 residues. With 5 bases removed from V and 5 bases from J, the gap between germline ends came to 18 bases. Germline lookup yields CDR1 LNHDA and CDR2 SQIVND (reference sequence). The CDR3 here is CASSARVSVLETQYF. DNA for the CDR3: TGTGCCAGTAGTGCCCGAGTATCGGTTTTGGAGACCCAGTACTTC.

In this sample, this clone turned up a few times. This rearrangement joins TRBV4-3 to TRBJ1-2; D gene ambiguous. Germline V lookup: CDR1 LGHNA, CDR2 YSLEER. Between the trimmed V and J ends, which lost 0 bases and 0 bases, there was a span of 8 bases. The CDR3 runs to 15 residues. The DNA of the CDR3 is TGCGCCAGCAGCCAAGATTACGGAGCTAACTATGGCTACACCTTC. The encoded protein is CASSQDYGANYGYTF.